The present entry profiles one TCR beta chain with its context. This specimen comes from a study of OX40 agonist ivuxolimab in advanced cancers. Germline V CDR1 and CDR2: GTSNPN, SVGIG (reference sequence). Trimming took 5 bases from V and 2 from J; bases not matched to a gene: 2. The CDR3 is 12 residues long. The protocol was immunoSEQ multiplex PCR, while the TCRdb copy is restricted to in-frame clones and leaves out a portion. The profile shows around 100,000 clones, roughly 90% of them singletons. This sequence originates from an adult with an advanced solid tumor such as melanoma, head and neck, liver or kidney cancer. The sequences come from CD4+ or CD8+ T cells sorted from blood, collected in a trial of the OX40 agonist ivuxolimab. The V and J genes are TRBV30 and TRBJ2-7; TRBD1 matches 8 bases. The DNA of the CDR3 is TGTGCCTGGGACAGGGGACCCTACGAGCAGTACTTC. Its protein is CAWDRGPYEQYF.